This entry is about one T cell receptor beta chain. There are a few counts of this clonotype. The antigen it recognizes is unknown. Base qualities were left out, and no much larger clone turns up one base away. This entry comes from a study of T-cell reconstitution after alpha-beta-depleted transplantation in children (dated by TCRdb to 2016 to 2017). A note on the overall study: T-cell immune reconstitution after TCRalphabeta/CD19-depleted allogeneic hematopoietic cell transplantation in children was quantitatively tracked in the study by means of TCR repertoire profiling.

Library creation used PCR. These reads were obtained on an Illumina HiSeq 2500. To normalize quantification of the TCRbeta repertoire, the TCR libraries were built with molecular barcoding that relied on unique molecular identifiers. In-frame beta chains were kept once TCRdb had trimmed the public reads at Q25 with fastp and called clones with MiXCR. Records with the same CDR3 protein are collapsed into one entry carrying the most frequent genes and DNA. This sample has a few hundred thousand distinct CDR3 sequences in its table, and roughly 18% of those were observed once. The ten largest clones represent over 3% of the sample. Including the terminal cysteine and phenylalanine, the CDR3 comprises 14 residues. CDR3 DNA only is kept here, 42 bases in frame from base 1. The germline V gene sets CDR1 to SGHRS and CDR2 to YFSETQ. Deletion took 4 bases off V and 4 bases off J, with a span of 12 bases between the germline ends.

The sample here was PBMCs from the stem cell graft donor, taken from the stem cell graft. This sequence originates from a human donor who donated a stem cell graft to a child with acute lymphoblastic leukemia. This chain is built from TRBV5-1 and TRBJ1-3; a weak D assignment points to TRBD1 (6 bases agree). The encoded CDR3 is CASSASGAGNTIYF. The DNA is TGCGCCAGCAGCGCCTCAGGGGCCGGAAACACCATATATTTT.